This TCR beta chain is drawn from a study of OX40 agonist ivuxolimab in advanced cancers. Study as a whole: From roughly 23 to 85 years was the age range, with a mean of around 57 years, and around 84% were male.

The CDR3 runs 17 residues. V lost 5 bases and J lost 4, with 21 bases in between. Germline lookup yields CDR1 SGDLS and CDR2 YYNGEE. Some clones are missing from TCRdb's copy, which holds only in-frame ones; the method was immunoSEQ multiplex PCR. The sample records 15,000 to 20,000 clones, 80% to 95% being singletons. This specimen consisted of CD4+ or CD8+ T cells sorted from blood, obtained in a trial of the OX40 agonist ivuxolimab. The chain has TRBV9 and TRBJ2-2; the D gene is possibly TRBD2 (5 bases). The TCR originated in an adult with an advanced solid tumor such as melanoma, head and neck, liver or kidney cancer. CDR3 sequence (DNA): TGTGCCAGCAGTCCTAAGGCCGGCGGGCAGGTCACCGGGGAGCTGTTTTTT. Translation gives CASSPKAGGQVTGELFF.